The next 30 T cell receptor beta chains were all read from a single sample in a study of tumor and adjacent non-tumor tissue in lung cancer (dated by TCRdb to the late 2010s). RNA was isolated from bulk, unsorted tissue, and RNA quality was assessed with a NanoDrop ND-1000 and an Agilent 2100. Library construction relied on multiplex PCR. This sample was sequenced with an Illumina HiSeq 2500. TCRbeta libraries were built by three rounds of nested PCR using primers (Table S4), following protocols modified from ARM-PCR. The public reads were reprocessed in TCRdb via fastp at Q25 and MiXCR, keeping in-frame beta chains. Here each entry gathers all rows of one CDR3 protein and keeps the most common genes and DNA. The sample table shows 69,000 or so distinct CDR3 sequences, and around 73% are seen once. Roughly 28% of the sample is in the top ten clones. Specimen: lung tumor tissue. The source is a man aged 55 to 70 with non-small cell lung cancer.

As to this clonotype: Sequence at one end of the junction differs from germline and may be a read error. The chain links TRBV10-3 to TRBJ1-3, with 7 bases aligning to TRBD1. The CDR3 extends over 15 amino acids. The V gene's germline CDR1 is ENHRY and CDR2 SYGVKD. CDR3 region: CAITGTGTAGNTIYF. In DNA, the CDR3 is TGTGCCATCACGGGAACGGGGACAGCTGGAAACACCATATACTTT.

A single count supports this clonotype. The final CDR3 position lacks the conserved phenylalanine or tryptophan, pointing to a likely read error. The chain uses TRBV5-6 and TRBJ2-1; D gene ambiguous. This CDR3 is built from 14 residues. Germline CDR1 reads SGHDT; CDR2 reads YYEEEE. The CDR3 DNA reads as TGTGCCAGCACCATCATGCAGCTCTACAATGAACAGTTCTTA. Translated: CASTIMQLYNEQFL.

In its sample, this clonotype was seen many times. The rearrangement uses TRBV28 and TRBJ1-2, with a possible D match to TRBD1 (5 bases). Trimming cost V 6 bases and J 4 bases, with 24 bases left between them. This CDR3 has 17 amino acids. Per germline, CDR1 MDHEN and CDR2 SYDVKM. CDR3 sequence (DNA): TGTGCCAGCAGGAAAGGTCCAGGGTCCAGGGTGACCTATGGCTACACCTTC. Translation: CASRKGPGSRVTYGYTF.

This clonotype was counted a single time. A read error may be the cause here, since a much bigger clone is one base away. The rearrangement links TRBV5-4 to TRBJ2-5; D may match TRBD1 or TRBD2 (5 bases each). This CDR3 spans 13 amino acids. Per the germline V gene, CDR1 is SGHNT and CDR2 is YYREEE (reference sequence). As DNA, the CDR3 is TGTGCCAGCAGCTTTCTGAGGGGAGAGACCCAGAACTTC. This encodes CASSFLRGETQNF.

In its sample, this clonotype was seen a few times. The CDR3 nucleotides read TGTGCCAGTAGCATACTAGCGAGAGTCAATGGTGAGCAGTTCTTC. It translates to CASSILARVNGEQFF. The chain links TRBV13 to TRBJ2-1, with 7 positions matching TRBD2. CDR1 and CDR2 (germline): PRHDT, FYEKMQ (reference sequence). V lost 9 bases, J lost 9 bases, and 17 bases stayed unmatched. This CDR3 comprises 15 residues.

Points on this clonotype: One junction end disagrees with the germline gene, perhaps due to a read error. The rearrangement links TRBV30 to TRBJ2-2, with TRBD2 as a possible D gene (6 bases). The CDR3 extends over 13 amino acids. CDR1 and CDR2 (germline): GTSNPN, SVGIG (reference sequence). CDR3: CAWSVSGAGELFF. For the CDR3, the DNA is TGTGCCTGGAGTGTATCGGGAGCCGGGGAGCTCTTTTTT.

This clonotype appeared a single time. The DNA of the CDR3 is TGTGCCAGCGTAAGGGACGCCATTTTTACGGACTCTGGGGCCAACGTCCTGACTTTC. Protein product: CASVRDAIFTDSGANVLTF. The rearrangement uses TRBV6-1 and TRBJ2-6; D is possibly TRBD1 or TRBD2 (5 bases each). Germline assignment: CDR1 MNHNS and CDR2 SASEGT. V lost 8 bases and J lost 0, with 23 bases in between. CDR3 size: 19 residues.

As for this clonotype: Sequence at one end of the junction differs from germline and may be a read error. The rearrangement uses TRBV29-1 and TRBJ1-1; 7 bases fit TRBD1. The CDR3 runs to 13 residues. Germline CDR1 reads SQVTM; CDR2 reads ANQGSEA. CDR3 sequence reads: CSAPAGGDAEAFF. The CDR3 nucleotides read TGCAGCGCCCCGGCAGGGGGGGACGCTGAAGCTTTCTTC. The variable domain in full, completed from reference TRBV29-1 and TRBJ1-1, reads SAVISQKPSRDICQRGTSLTIQCQVDSQVTMMFWYRQQPGQSLTLIATANQGSEATYESGFVIDKFPISRPNLTFSTLTVSNMSPEDSSIYLCSAPAGGDAEAFFGQGTRLTVV.

Regarding this clonotype: A read error may account for a junction end that differs from germline. The V and J genes are TRBV6-1 and TRBJ2-3, with 7 nucleotides matching TRBD1. The CDR3 covers 15 residues. Germline V lookup: CDR1 MNHNS, CDR2 SASEGT. CDR3 protein: CANSEEGHGTDTQYF. Written as DNA, the CDR3 is TGTGCCAACAGTGAAGAGGGACATGGGACAGATACACAGTATTTT.

As for this clonotype: Mismatch with germline at one junction end may stem from a read error. This chain links TRBV28 with TRBJ1-4; TRBD1 is a possible D gene (5 bases). This CDR3 region has 14 residues. Germline loops: CDR1 MDHEN, CDR2 SYDVKM. CDR3 DNA: TGTGACAGCAGTCCCCCAGGGTCTAATGAAAAACTGTTTTTT. It codes for CDSSPPGSNEKLFF.

This chain links TRBV6-1 with TRBJ2-1; D is undetermined. The CDR3 extends over 11 amino acids. The germline V gene encodes CDR1 MNHNS and CDR2 SASEGT. The V gene lost 8 bases and the J gene lost 8 bases, with 10 bases spanning the gap. Written as DNA, the CDR3 is TGTGCCAGCGATGCGTACGATGAGCAGTTCTTC. Its translation: CASDAYDEQFF.

In regard to this clonotype: No conserved phenylalanine or tryptophan ends this CDR3, so it is likely a read error. Because the CDR3's place on the DNA is in doubt, the DNA is left out and the CDR3 is given as listed by TCRdb. The rearrangement links TRBV6-1 to TRBJ1-5; the table's D call TRBD1 went unverified against the DNA. The CDR3 is made up of 15 amino acids, end residues included. The germline CDR1 and CDR2 sequences are MNHNS and SASEGT. The CDR3 loop reads CASRPTWDSNQPQLI.

A word on this clonotype: The junction departs from the called germline gene at one end, perhaps through a read error. The genes are TRBV20-1 and TRBJ2-3; 7 bases align to TRBD2. The CDR3 runs 11 residues. The germline V gene encodes CDR1 DFQATT and CDR2 SNEGSKA (reference sequence). This chain's CDR3 is CCATSAGTQYF. CDR3 nucleotide sequence: TGCTGTGCTACTAGCGCAGGTACGCAGTATTTT.

The chain uses TRBV5-4 and TRBJ2-3; 8 nucleotides agree with TRBD2. Losses at the gene ends were 4 bases for V and 5 bases for J; bases not matched to a gene: 12. The V gene's germline CDR1 is SGHNT and CDR2 YYREEE (reference sequence). This CDR3 region has 16 residues. CDR3 DNA: TGTGCCAGCAGCCCTATCAAGCGGGAGTCGGAAGATACGCAGTATTTT. It specifies CASSPIKRESEDTQYF.

A single count supports this clonotype. The chain carries TRBV20-1 and TRBJ2-3, with TRBD2 matching over 9 bases. V was pared by 6 bases and J by 2 bases, with 12 bases of the junction left unmatched. The CDR3 runs 16 residues. Germline lookup yields CDR1 DFQATT and CDR2 SNEGSKA (reference sequence). DNA of the CDR3: TGCAGTGCCGAACCTCATAGCGGGGGAAACACAGATACGCAGTATTTT. Translated: CSAEPHSGGNTDTQYF.

The chain joins TRBV29-1 to TRBJ2-7, with D perhaps TRBD1 or TRBD2 (5 bases each). The CDR3 has 12 residues. Germline values: CDR1 SQVTM, CDR2 ANQGSEA. CDR3 coding DNA: TGCAGTGTCGGAGGCGTCATAGGGGAGAAGTACTTC. Translating gives CSVGGVIGEKYF.

In its sample, this clonotype is medium-sized (0.01 to 0.1%). The chain carries TRBV11-2 and TRBJ2-1; D remains unclear. The CDR3 has 14 residues. V gave up 0 bases and J gave up 10 bases, with 13 bases separating them. Germline V gene data show CDR1 as SGHAT and CDR2 as FQNNGV. The CDR3 loop is CASSLDPAASEQFF. CDR3 sequence (DNA): TGTGCCAGCAGCTTAGATCCGGCAGCCTCCGAGCAGTTCTTC. The variable domain in full, completed from reference TRBV11-2 and TRBJ2-1, reads EAGVAQSPRYKIIEKRQSVAFWCNPISGHATLYWYQQILGQGPKLLIQFQNNGVVDDSQLPKDRFSAERLKGVDSTLKIQPAKLEDSAVYLCASSLDPAASEQFFGPGTRLTVL.

To note about this clonotype: One end of the junction is discordant with germline, which a read error may explain. The V and J genes are TRBV6-6 and TRBJ2-2; 9 nucleotides line up with TRBD1. The CDR3 has 15 residues. The V gene's germline CDR1 is MNHNY and CDR2 SVGAGI (reference sequence). CDR3 loop: CVSDWPGQGPGELFF. CDR3 sequence (DNA): TGTGTCAGCGACTGGCCGGGACAGGGTCCCGGGGAGCTGTTTTTT.

Worth noting for this clonotype: The conserved closing phenylalanine or tryptophan is absent in this CDR3, likely reflecting a read error. The chain carries TRBV6-5 and TRBJ1-1, with 9 bases that match TRBD1. The CDR3 has 13 residues. V shed 4 bases, J shed 7 bases, and the junction held 4 bases outside the gene matches. Germline-derived CDR1 and CDR2 are MNHEY and SVGAGI. The CDR3 bases are TGTGCCAGCAGTTTCCCGGACAGGGGTGAAGCTTTCTCT. It is translated as CASSFPDRGEAFS.

The J gene is TRBJ2-6, the V gene TRBV5-6, with TRBD1 identical over 7 bases. The trim removed 5 bases at V and 15 bases at J, leaving 14 bases unmatched. The CDR3 is 14 residues long. CDR1 and CDR2 from the germline V gene are SGHDT and YYEEEE. CDR3 residues: CASSGTAGAYALTF. DNA for the CDR3: TGTGCCAGCAGTGGGACAGCTGGGGCCTACGCCCTGACTTTC.

By proportion, this clonotype is medium-sized. The genes are TRBV29-1 and TRBJ2-7, with D unresolved. The length of the CDR3 is 11 residues. Deletions cut 4 bases from V and 2 bases from J, with 6 bases between. CDR1 is SQVTM, CDR2 ANQGSEA, per germline. CDR3 protein: CSVAAAYEQYF. CDR3 coding DNA: TGCAGCGTTGCGGCAGCCTACGAGCAGTACTTC.

The chain uses TRBV20-1 and TRBJ2-1; perhaps D is TRBD1 or TRBD2 (5 bases each). The V end was cut by 6 bases, the J end by 4 bases, with 16 bases between. Germline assignment: CDR1 DFQATT and CDR2 SNEGSKA (reference sequence). The CDR3 is 14 amino acids. The CDR3 protein is CSALPRDVYNEQFF. CDR3 nucleotides: TGCAGTGCACTGCCGAGGGACGTGTACAATGAGCAGTTCTTC.

About this clonotype itself: An end of the junction differs from the germline gene, which may be a read error. This chain joins TRBV29-1 and TRBJ2-1, with D hard to call. The CDR3 has 12 residues. The V gene's germline CDR1 is SQVTM and CDR2 ANQGSEA. This chain's CDR3 is CNEQGSYNGQFF. The DNA for the CDR3 is TGCAACGAACAAGGGTCCTACAATGGGCAGTTCTTC.

The chain employs TRBV29-1 and TRBJ1-1; maybe TRBD1 (5 bases). Per the germline V gene, CDR1 is SQVTM and CDR2 is ANQGSEA. The length of the CDR3 is 13 residues. The CDR3 loop is CGASAVGGTEAFF. As DNA, the CDR3 is TGCGGCGCCTCGGCAGTGGGGGGCACTGAAGCTTTCTTT. Drawing the rest from reference TRBV29-1 and TRBJ1-1, the complete variable domain is SAVISQKPSRDICQRGTSLTIQCQVDSQVTMMFWYRQQPGQSLTLIATANQGSEATYESGFVIDKFPISRPNLTFSTLTVSNMSPEDSSIYLCGASAVGGTEAFFGQGTRLTVV.

Of note for this clonotype: A junction end diverges from the germline sequence, so it may reflect a read error. V and J are TRBV10-3 and TRBJ2-5; 8 bases line up with TRBD2. The CDR3 sequence is 13 residues long. Germline V gene lookup returns CDR1 ENHRY and CDR2 SYGVKD. The DNA of the CDR3 is TGTGCCAACTGGACTAGCCCTCAAGAGACACAGTACTTC. Its translation: CANWTSPQETQYF.

V usage is TRBV14 and J usage is TRBJ2-3; D perhaps matches TRBD1 (5 bases). Germline CDR1 reads SGHDN; CDR2 reads FVKESK. V dropped 1 base and J dropped 2 bases, with 19 bases sitting between them. The CDR3 loop spans 18 amino acids. CDR3 residues: CASSQAPGRGSNTDTQYF. CDR3 sequence (DNA): TGTGCCAGCAGCCAAGCCCCAGGGCGTGGTAGTAACACAGATACGCAGTATTTT.

This clonotype was counted ten times or more. The chain combines TRBV10-3 with TRBJ2-2; 9 bases agree with TRBD1. This CDR3 is built from 15 residues. Looked up from germline, CDR1 is ENHRY and CDR2 is SYGVKD. J gave up 6 bases and V 5 bases, and 7 bases lay outside the gene matches. The CDR3 sequence: CAISTGQGEAGELFF. The CDR3 DNA sequence: TGTGCCATCAGTACGGGACAGGGCGAAGCCGGGGAGCTGTTTTTT.

This rearrangement joins TRBV20-1 to TRBJ1-5; 8 bases are a match to TRBD1. The CDR3 length is 14 residues. CDR1 and CDR2 from the germline V gene are DFQATT and SNEGSKA (reference sequence). J was trimmed by 5 bases and V by 7 bases; bases with no gene match: 10. The DNA of the CDR3 is TGCAGTGTGTTATCCGGGACAGGACATCAGCCCCAGCATTTT. Translating it yields CSVLSGTGHQPQHF.

The V call is TRBV11-2, the J call TRBJ1-3; D is unclear. V lost 3 bases and J 7 bases, leaving 10 bases between the germline ends. The CDR3 has 13 residues. CDR1 SGHAT and CDR2 FQNNGV come from the germline V gene. CDR3 coding DNA: TGTGCCAGCAGCTTTGGGCGGGGTAACACCATATATTTT. Its protein product is CASSFGRGNTIYF.

Notes on this clonotype: An end of the junction does not agree with germline; a read error may underlie this. The chain employs TRBV20-1 and TRBJ2-5, with D tentatively TRBD1 (5 bases). Looked up from germline, CDR1 is DFQATT and CDR2 is SNEGSKA (reference sequence). CDR3 length: 12 residues. CDR3 nucleotides: TGCCGTGCCCTGGGGCGGCAAGAGACCCACTACTTC. Encoded protein: CRALGRQETHYF.